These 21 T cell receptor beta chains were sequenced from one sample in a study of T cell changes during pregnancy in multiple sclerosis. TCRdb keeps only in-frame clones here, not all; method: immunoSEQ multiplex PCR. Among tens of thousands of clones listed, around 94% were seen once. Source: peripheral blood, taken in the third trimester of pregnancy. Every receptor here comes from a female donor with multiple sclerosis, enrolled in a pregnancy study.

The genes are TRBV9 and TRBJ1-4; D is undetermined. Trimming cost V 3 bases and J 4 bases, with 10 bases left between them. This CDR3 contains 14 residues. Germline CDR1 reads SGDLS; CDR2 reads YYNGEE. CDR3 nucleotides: TGTGCCAGCAGCGGGGGAGGTTATAATGAAAAACTGTTTTTT. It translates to CASSGGGYNEKLFF.

The CDR3 loop reads CAISSGTSGRRSYEQYF. The DNA for the CDR3 is TGTGCCATCAGTTCGGGGACTAGCGGGAGGAGGTCCTACGAGCAGTACTTC. This rearrangement joins TRBV10-3 to TRBJ2-7; 15 nucleotides match TRBD2. The J segment lost 1 base and the V segment lost 5 bases, leaving 6 bases of the junction unmatched. This CDR3 is built from 17 residues. Germline CDR1 ENHRY, CDR2 SYGVKD.

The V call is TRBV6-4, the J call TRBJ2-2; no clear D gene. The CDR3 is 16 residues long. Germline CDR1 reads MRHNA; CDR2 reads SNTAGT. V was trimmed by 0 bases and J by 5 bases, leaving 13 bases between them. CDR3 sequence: CASSDSRGSLTGELFF. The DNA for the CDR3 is TGTGCCAGCAGTGACTCGAGAGGTAGCCTTACCGGGGAGCTGTTTTTT.

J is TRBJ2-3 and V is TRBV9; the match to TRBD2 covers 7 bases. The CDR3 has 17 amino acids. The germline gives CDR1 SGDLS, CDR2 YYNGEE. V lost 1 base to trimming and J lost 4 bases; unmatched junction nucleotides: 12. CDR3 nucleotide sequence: TGTGCCAGCAGCGTACCAGCGGGGCCCCCGGTGGCAGATACGCAGTATTTT. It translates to CASSVPAGPPVADTQYF.

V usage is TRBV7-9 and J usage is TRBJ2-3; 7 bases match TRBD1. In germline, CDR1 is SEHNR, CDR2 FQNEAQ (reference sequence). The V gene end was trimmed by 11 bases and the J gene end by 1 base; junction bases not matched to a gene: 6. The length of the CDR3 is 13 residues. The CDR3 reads CAVPGQGTDTQYF. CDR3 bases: TGTGCCGTCCCAGGACAGGGCACAGATACGCAGTATTTT.

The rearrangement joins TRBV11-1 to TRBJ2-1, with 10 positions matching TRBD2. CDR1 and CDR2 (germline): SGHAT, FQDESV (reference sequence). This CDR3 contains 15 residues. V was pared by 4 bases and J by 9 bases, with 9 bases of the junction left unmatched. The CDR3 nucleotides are TGTGCCAGCAGCTCGACCCCAACTAGCGGGACTGAGCAGTTCTTC. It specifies CASSSTPTSGTEQFF.

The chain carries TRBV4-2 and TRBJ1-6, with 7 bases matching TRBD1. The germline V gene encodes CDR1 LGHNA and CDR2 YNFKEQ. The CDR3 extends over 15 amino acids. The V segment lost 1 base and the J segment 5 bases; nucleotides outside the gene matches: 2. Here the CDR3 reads CASSQGDSNNSPLHF. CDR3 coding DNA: TGTGCCAGCAGCCAAGGGGACAGCAATAATTCACCCCTCCACTTT.

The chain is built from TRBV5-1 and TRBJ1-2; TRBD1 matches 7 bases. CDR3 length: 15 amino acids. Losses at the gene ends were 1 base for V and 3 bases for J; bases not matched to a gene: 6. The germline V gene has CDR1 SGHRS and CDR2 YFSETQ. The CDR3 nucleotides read TGCGCCAGCAGCTTGTTGGGTGACAGGGACTATGGCTACACCTTC. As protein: CASSLLGDRDYGYTF.

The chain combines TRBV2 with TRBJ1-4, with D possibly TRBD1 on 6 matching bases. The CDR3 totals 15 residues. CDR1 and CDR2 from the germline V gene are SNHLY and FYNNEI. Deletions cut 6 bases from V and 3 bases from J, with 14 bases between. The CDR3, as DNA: TGTGCCAGCAGGATACAGGGTACCCCTAATGAAAAACTGTTTTTT. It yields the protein CASRIQGTPNEKLFF.

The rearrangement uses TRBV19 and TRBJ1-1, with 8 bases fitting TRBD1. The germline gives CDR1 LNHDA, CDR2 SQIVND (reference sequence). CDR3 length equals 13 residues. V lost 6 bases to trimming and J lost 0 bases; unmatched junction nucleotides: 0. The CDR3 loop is CASRGQVNTEAFF. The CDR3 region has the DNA TGTGCCAGTAGGGGACAGGTGAACACTGAAGCTTTCTTT.

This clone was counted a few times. CDR3 nucleotide sequence: TGCGCCAGCAGCCAAGGACAGGGGACCACTGAAGCTTTCTTT. It specifies CASSQGQGTTEAFF. The V and J genes are TRBV4-1 and TRBJ1-1, with 8 bases matching TRBD1. CDR1 is MGHRA, CDR2 YSYEKL, per germline. The V gene end was trimmed by 1 base and the J gene end by 4 bases; junction bases not matched to a gene: 2. The CDR3 consists of 14 residues.

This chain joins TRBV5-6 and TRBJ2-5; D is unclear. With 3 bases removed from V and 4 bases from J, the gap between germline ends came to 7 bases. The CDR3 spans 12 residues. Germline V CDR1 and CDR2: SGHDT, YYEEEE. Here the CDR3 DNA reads TGTGCCAGCAGCTATCGGGTAGAGACCCAGTACTTC. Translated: CASSYRVETQYF.

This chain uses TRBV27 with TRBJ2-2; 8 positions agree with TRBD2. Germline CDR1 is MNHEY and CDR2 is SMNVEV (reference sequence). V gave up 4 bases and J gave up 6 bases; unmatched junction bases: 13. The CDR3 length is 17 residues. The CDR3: CASSSQLGTSFAGELFF. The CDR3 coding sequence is TGTGCCAGCAGTTCCCAACTAGGGACTAGTTTCGCCGGGGAGCTGTTTTTT.

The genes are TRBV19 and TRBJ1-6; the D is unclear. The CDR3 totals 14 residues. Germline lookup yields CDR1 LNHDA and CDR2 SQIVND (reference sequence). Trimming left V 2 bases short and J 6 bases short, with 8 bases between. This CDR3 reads CASSIRYGNSPLHF. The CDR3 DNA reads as TGTGCCAGTAGTATACGGTACGGTAATTCACCCCTCCACTTT.

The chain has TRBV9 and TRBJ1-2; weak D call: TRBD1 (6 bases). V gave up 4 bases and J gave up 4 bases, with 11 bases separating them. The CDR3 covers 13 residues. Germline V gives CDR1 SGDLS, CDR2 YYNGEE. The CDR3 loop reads CASSPGVLYGYTF. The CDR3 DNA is TGTGCCAGCAGCCCAGGGGTTCTCTATGGCTACACCTTC.

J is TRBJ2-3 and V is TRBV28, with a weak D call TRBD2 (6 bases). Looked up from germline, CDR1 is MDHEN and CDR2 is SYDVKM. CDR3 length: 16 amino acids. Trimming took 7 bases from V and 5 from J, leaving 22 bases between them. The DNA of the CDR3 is TGTGCCAGCACTCACTCAGGATGGGGAGGTGGAGATACGCAGTATTTT. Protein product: CASTHSGWGGGDTQYF.

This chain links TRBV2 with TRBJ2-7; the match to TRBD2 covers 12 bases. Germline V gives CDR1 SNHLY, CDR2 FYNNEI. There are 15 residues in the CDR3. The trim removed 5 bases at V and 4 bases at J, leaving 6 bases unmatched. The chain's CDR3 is CASSRLAGGAYEQYF. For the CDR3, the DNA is TGTGCCAGCAGTAGGCTAGCGGGAGGGGCTTACGAGCAGTACTTC. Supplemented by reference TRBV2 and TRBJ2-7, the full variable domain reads EPEVTQTPSHQVTQMGQEVILRCVPISNHLYFYWYRQILGQKVEFLVSFYNNEISEKSEIFDDQFSVERPDGSNFTLKIRSTKLEDSAMYFCASSRLAGGAYEQYFGPGTRLTVT.

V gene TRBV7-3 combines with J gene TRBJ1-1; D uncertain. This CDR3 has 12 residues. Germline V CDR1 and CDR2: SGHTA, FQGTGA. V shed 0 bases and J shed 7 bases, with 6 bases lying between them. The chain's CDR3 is CASSLTGSEAFF. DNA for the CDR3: TGTGCCAGCAGCTTAACAGGGAGTGAAGCTTTCTTT.

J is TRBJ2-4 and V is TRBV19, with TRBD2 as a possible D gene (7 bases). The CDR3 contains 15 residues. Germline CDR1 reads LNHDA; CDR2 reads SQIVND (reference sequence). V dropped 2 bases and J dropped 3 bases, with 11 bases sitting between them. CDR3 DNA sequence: TGTGCCAGTAGTATACAAGGGGGGGGCAAAAACATTCAGTACTTC. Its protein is CASSIQGGGKNIQYF. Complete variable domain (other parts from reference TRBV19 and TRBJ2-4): DGGITQSPKYLFRKEGQNVTLSCEQNLNHDAMYWYRQDPGQGLRLIYYSQIVNDFQKGDIAEGYSVSREKKESFPLTVTSAQKNPTAFYLCASSIQGGGKNIQYFGAGTRLSVL.

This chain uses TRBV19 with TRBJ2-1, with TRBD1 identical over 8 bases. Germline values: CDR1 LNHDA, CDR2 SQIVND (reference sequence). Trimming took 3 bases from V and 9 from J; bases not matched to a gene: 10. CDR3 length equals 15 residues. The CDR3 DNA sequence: TGTGCCAGTAGTATTAACGGACAGGGATATCTTGAGCAGTTCTTC. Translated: CASSINGQGYLEQFF.

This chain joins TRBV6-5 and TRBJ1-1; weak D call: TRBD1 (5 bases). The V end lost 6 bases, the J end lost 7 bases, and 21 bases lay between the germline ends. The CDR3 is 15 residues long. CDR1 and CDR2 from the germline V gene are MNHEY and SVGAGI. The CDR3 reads CASRPLGRAIIEAFF. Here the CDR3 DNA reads TGTGCCAGCAGACCTCTGGGCAGGGCTATCATTGAAGCTTTCTTT.